Presented here are 6 T cell receptor beta chains from one specimen sequenced in a study of regulatory T cells in long-lasting Graves disease. The time point denotes: newly diagnosed GD, antithyroid drugs for less than 3 months. Construction of the TCR library relied on RNA isolated from PBMCs. Researchers made TCR beta libraries by using iRepertoire HTBI primers and running Arm-PCR on CDR3 regions. TCRdb re-derived calls from the multiplex PCR reads in MiXCR, one entry per CDR3 protein. The sample carries 420,000 or so distinct CDR3 sequences, approximately 16% recorded once. The data were also submitted as part of a second study, on T cells in Graves' hyperthyroidism and ophthalmopathy.

Sequencing was performed on peripheral blood mononuclear cells (PBMCs), taken at new diagnosis, from a patient treated with antithyroid drugs. The receptors shown here come from a woman younger than 35 with Graves disease.

This clonotype was counted a few times. V is TRBV11-2 and J is TRBJ2-3; TRBD1 matches at 7 bases. The CDR3 loop spans 15 amino acids. Trimming cost V 6 bases and J 2 bases; bases outside gene matches: 8. Germline assignment: CDR1 SGHAT and CDR2 FQNNGV. The CDR3 spells CASSILGTVTDTQYF. CDR3 DNA: TGTGCCAGCAGTATTCTGGGGACAGTCACAGATACGCAGTATTTT.

This sequence joins TRBV7-6 and TRBJ2-1; TRBD2 matches 9 bases. Germline V gene sequence: CDR1 SGHVS, CDR2 FNYEAQ. Trimming removed 1 base from V and 0 bases from J; junction bases left unmatched: 7. The CDR3 is 18 amino acids. The CDR3 sequence is CASSLGASGISSYNEQFF. The CDR3 DNA is TGTGCCAGCAGCTTAGGGGCTAGCGGGATTAGCTCCTACAATGAGCAGTTCTTC.

This chain connects TRBV6-2 or TRBV6-3 to TRBJ2-2; 9 bases line up with TRBD2. This CDR3 comprises 14 residues. The V gene end was trimmed by 7 bases and the J gene end by 2 bases; junction bases not matched to a gene: 2. CDR1 is MNHEY, CDR2 SVGEGT, per germline. CDR3 sequence: CASILAGNTGELFF. In DNA form, the CDR3 reads TGTGCCAGCATACTAGCGGGTAACACCGGGGAGCTGTTTTTT.

The chain has TRBV4-2 and TRBJ2-1; no clear D. The CDR3 consists of 15 residues. Germline V gene data show CDR1 as LGHNA and CDR2 as YNFKEQ. Trimming took 4 bases from V and 7 from J, leaving 17 bases between them. CDR3: CASSREERSENEQFF. Here the CDR3 DNA reads TGTGCCAGCAGCCGAGAAGAGAGGAGTGAAAATGAGCAGTTCTTC.

This clonotype has a count of ten or more. The gene calls are TRBV12-3 or TRBV12-4 and TRBJ2-1; TRBD2 aligns across 10 bases. This CDR3 is 14 amino acids long. The V segment lost 3 bases and the J segment 7 bases; nucleotides outside the gene matches: 3. CDR3 nucleotide sequence: TGTGCCAGCAGTTTGCCTAGCGGGAGTAATGAGCAGTTCTTC. Its translation is CASSLPSGSNEQFF.

On this clonotype: At one end the junction does not follow the germline gene, possibly because of a read error. This sequence joins TRBV7-7 and TRBJ2-1, with a possible D match to TRBD1 (6 bases). The J call may be mistaken, given a closer DNA end match to TRBJ2-5. This CDR3 comprises 14 residues. Germline V lookup: CDR1 SSHAT, CDR2 FNYEAQ (reference sequence). As DNA, the CDR3 is TGTGCTAGCAGCTTATCAGGGGCCGAGGAGACCCAGTACTTC. Its translation: CASSLSGAEETQYF.